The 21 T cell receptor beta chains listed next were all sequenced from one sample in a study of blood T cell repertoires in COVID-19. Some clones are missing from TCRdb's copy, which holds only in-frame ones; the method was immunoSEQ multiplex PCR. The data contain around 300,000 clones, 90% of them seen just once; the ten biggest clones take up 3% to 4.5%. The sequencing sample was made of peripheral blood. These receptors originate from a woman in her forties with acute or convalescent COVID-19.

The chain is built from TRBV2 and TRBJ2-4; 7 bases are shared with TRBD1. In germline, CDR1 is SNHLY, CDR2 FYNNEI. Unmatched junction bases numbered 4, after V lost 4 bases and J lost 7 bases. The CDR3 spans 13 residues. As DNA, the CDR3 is TGTGCCAGCAGTGTGACAGGGTCGAACATTCAGTACTTC. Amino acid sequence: CASSVTGSNIQYF. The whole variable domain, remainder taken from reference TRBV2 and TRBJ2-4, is EPEVTQTPSHQVTQMGQEVILRCVPISNHLYFYWYRQILGQKVEFLVSFYNNEISEKSEIFDDQFSVERPDGSNFTLKIRSTKLEDSAMYFCASSVTGSNIQYFGAGTRLSVL.

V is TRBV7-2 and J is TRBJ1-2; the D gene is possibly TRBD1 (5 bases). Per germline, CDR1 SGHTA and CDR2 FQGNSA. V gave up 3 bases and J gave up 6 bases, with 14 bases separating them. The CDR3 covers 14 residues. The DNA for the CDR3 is TGTGCCAGCAGCTTTCAGGGCCTAGGGAATGGCTACACCTTC. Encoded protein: CASSFQGLGNGYTF.

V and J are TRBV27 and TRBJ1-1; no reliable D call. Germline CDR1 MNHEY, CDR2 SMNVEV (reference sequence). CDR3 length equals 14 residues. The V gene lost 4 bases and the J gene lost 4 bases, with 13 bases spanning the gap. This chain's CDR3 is CASSYATEGTEAFF. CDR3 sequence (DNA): TGTGCCAGCAGTTACGCGACGGAGGGCACTGAAGCTTTCTTT.

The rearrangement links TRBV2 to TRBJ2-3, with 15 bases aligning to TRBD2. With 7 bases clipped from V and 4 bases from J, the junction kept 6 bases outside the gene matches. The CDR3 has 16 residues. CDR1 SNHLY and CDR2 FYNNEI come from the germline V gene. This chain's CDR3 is CASTGLAGGAADTQYF. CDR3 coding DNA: TGTGCCAGCACAGGACTAGCGGGGGGGGCTGCAGATACGCAGTATTTT.

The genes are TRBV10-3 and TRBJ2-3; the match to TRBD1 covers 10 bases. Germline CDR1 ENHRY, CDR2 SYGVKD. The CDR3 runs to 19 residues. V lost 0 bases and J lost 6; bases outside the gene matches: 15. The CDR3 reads CAISESLSTGGSVHDTQYF. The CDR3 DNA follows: TGTGCCATCAGTGAGTCACTGTCGACAGGGGGCTCGGTCCATGATACGCAGTATTTT.

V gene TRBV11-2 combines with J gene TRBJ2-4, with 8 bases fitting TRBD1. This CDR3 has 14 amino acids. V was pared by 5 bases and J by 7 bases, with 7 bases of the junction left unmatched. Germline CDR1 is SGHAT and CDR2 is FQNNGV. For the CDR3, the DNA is TGTGCCAGCAGCCCCAAAGACAGGGGTAACATTCAGTACTTC. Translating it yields CASSPKDRGNIQYF.

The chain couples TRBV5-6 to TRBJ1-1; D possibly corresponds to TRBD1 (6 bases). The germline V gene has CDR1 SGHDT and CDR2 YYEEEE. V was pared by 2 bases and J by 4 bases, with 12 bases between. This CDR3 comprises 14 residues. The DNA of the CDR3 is TGTGCCAGCAGCTTTGATTCAGGGGTCACTGAAGCTTTCTTT. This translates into CASSFDSGVTEAFF.

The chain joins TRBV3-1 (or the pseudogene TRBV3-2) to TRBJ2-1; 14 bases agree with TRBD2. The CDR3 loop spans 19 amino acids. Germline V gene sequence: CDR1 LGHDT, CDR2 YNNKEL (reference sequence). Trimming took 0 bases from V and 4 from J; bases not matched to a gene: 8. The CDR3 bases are TGTGCCAGCAGCCAAGACCCTGGACTAGCGGGGGGAGGATACAATGAGCAGTTCTTC. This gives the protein CASSQDPGLAGGGYNEQFF.

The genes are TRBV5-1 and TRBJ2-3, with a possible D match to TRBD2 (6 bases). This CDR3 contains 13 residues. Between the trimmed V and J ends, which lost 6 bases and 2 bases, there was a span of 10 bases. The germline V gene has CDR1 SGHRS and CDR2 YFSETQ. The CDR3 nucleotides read TGCGCCAGCAACCGGGACTTCACAGATACGCAGTATTTT. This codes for CASNRDFTDTQYF.

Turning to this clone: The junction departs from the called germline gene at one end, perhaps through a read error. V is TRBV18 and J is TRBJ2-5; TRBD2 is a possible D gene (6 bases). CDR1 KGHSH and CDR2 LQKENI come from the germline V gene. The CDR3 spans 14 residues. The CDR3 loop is CASSRGEAQQTQYF. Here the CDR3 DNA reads TGTGCCAGCTCACGAGGGGAGGCCCAACAGACCCAGTACTTC.

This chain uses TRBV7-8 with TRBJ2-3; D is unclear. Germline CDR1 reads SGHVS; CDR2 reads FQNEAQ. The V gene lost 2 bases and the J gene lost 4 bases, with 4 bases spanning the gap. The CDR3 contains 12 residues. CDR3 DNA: TGTGCCAGCAGCTTAATAGCAGATACGCAGTATTTT. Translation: CASSLIADTQYF.

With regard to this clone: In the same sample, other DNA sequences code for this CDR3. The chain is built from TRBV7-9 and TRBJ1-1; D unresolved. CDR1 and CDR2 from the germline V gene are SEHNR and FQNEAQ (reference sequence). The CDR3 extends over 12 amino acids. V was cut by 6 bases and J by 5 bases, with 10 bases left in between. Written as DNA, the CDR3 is TGTGCCAGCAGTCTCGCGGGAACTGAAGCTTTCTTT. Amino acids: CASSLAGTEAFF.

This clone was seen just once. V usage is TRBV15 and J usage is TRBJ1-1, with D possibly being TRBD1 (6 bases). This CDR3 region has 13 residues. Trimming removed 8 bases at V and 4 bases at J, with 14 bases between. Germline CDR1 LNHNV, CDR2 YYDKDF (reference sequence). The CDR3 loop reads CATLAGVGTEAFF. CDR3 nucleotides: TGTGCCACCCTCGCAGGGGTGGGCACTGAAGCTTTCTTT.

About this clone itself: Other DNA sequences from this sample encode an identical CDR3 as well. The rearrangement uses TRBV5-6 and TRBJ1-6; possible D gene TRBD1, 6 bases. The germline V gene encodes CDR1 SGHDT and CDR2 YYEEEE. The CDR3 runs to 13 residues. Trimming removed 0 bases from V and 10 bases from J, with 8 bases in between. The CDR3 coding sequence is TGTGCCAGCAGCTTGGGACAGGACTCACCCCTCCACTTT. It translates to CASSLGQDSPLHF.

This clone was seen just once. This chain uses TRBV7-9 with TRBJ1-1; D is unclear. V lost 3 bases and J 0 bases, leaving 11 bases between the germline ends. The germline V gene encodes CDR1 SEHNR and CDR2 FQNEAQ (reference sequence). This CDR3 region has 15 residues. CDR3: CASSFTVFMNTEAFF. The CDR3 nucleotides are TGTGCCAGCAGCTTTACGGTCTTTATGAACACTGAAGCTTTCTTT.

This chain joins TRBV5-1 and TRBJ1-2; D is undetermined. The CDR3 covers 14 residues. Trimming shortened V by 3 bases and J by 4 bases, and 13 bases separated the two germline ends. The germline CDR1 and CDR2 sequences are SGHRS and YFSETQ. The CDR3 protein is CASSYSGVSYGYTF. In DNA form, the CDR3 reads TGCGCCAGCAGCTATTCGGGAGTCTCCTATGGCTACACCTTC.

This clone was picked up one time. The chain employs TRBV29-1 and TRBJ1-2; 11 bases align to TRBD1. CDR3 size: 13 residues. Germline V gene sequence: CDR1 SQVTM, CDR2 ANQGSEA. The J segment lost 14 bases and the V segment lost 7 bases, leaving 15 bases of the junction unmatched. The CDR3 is CSDGPGQGESETF. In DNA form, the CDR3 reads TGCAGCGACGGACCGGGACAGGGGGAATCGGAAACCTTC.

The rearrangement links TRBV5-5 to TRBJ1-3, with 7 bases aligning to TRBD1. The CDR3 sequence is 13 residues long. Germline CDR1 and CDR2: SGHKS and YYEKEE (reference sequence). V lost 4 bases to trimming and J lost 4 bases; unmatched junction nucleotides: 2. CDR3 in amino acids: CASSGGGGNTIYF. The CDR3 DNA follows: TGTGCCAGCAGCGGAGGGGGCGGAAACACCATATATTTT.

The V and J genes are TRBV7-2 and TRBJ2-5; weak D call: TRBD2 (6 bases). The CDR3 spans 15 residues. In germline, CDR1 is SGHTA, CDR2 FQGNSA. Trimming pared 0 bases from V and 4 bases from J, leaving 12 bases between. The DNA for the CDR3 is TGTGCCAGCAGCTTAGCGCGGGGCAGCGTAGAGACCCAGTACTTC. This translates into CASSLARGSVETQYF. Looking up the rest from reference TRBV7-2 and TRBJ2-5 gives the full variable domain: GAGVSQSPSNKVTEKGKDVELRCDPISGHTALYWYRQSLGQGLEFLIYFQGNSAPDKSGLPSDRFSAERTGGSVSTLTIQRTQQEDSAVYLCASSLARGSVETQYFGPGTRLLVL.

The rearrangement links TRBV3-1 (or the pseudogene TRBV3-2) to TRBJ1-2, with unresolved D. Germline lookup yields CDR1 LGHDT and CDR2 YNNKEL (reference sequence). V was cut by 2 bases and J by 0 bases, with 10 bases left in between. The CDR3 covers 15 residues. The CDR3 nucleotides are TGTGCCAGCAGCCAATTAGGAACAGCTAACTATGGCTACACCTTC. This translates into CASSQLGTANYGYTF.

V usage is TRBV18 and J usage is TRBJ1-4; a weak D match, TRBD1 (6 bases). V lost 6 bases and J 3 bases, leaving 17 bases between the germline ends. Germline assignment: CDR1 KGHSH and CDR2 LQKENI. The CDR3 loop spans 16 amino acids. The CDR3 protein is CASSQTSTGANEKLFF. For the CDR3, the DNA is TGTGCCAGCTCCCAAACCTCGACAGGCGCTAATGAAAAACTGTTTTTT.